This T cell receptor (beta chain) was captured in a study of OX40 agonist ivuxolimab in advanced cancers. General study findings and limits: In general, CD8+ T cells held more expanded clones than CD4+ did, on average.

This CDR3 has 14 amino acids. Looked up from germline, CDR1 is KGHSH and CDR2 is LQKENI. Trimming took 4 bases from V and 5 from J; bases not matched to a gene: 6. Drawing of blood for sampling happened at baseline, at cycle 4 day 1, and at cycle 7 day 1. Here immunoSEQ multiplex PCR was the method, and the copy in TCRdb shows in-frame clones only, minus some. The sample contains some 45,000 clones, 89% of which appear only once. Note on this clone: Its antigen is not identified.

This sequence joins TRBV18 and TRBJ2-7, with 9 bases matching TRBD1. This receptor was identified in an adult with an advanced solid tumor such as melanoma, head and neck, liver or kidney cancer. Sequences were derived from CD4+ or CD8+ T cells sorted from blood, sampled in a trial of the OX40 agonist ivuxolimab. The CDR3: CASSRRQGDDEQYF. The DNA of the CDR3 is TGTGCCAGCTCACGCAGACAGGGGGATGACGAGCAGTACTTC.